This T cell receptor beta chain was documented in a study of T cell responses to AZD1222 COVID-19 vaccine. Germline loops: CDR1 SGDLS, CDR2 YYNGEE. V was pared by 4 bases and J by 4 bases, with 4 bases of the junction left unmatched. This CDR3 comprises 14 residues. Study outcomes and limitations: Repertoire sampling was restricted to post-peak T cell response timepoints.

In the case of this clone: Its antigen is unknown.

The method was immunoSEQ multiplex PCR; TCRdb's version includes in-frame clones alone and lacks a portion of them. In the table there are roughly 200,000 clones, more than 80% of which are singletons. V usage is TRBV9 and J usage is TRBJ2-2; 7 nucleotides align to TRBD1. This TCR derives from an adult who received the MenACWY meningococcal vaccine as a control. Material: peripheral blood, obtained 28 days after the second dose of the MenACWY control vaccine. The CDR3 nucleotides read TGTGCCAGCAGCTCGAACAGGGGCACCGGGGAGCTGTTTTTT. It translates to CASSSNRGTGELFF.